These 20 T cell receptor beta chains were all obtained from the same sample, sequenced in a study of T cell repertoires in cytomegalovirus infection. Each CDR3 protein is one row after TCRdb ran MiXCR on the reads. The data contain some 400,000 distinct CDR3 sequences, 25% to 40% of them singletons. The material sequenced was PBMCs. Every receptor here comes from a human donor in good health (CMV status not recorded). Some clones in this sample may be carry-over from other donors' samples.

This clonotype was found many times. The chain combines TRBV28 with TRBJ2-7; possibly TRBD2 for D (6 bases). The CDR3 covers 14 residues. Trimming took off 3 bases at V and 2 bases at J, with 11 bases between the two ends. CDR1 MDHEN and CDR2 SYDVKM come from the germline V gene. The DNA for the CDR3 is TGTGCCAGCAGTTTGTCTAGCGCCGCCTACGAGCAGTACTTC. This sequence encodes CASSLSSAAYEQYF. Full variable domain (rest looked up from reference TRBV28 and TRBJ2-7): DVKVTQSSRYLVKRTGEKVFLECVQDMDHENMFWYRQDPGLGLRLIYFSYDVKMKEKGDIPEGYSVSREKKERFSLILESASTNQTSMYLCASSLSSAAYEQYFGPGTRLTVT.

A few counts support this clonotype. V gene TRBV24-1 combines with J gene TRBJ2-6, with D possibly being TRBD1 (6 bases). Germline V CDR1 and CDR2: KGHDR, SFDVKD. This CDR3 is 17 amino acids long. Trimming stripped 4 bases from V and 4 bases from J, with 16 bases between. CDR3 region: CATSDTQGSVGANVLTF. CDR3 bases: TGTGCCACCAGTGACACACAGGGTTCCGTCGGGGCCAACGTCCTGACTTTC.

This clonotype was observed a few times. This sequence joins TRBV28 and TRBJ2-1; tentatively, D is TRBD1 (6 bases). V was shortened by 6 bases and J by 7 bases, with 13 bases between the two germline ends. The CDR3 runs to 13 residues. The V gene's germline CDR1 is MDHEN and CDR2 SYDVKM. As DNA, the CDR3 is TGTGCCAGCAGCCGACAGGACGGGAATGAGCAGTTCTTC. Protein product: CASSRQDGNEQFF.

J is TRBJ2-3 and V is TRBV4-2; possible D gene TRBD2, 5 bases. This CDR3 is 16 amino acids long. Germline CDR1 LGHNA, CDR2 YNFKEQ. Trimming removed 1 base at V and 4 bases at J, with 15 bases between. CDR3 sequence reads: CASSQAGRATSDTQYF. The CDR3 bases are TGTGCCAGCAGCCAAGCCGGGCGGGCAACCTCAGATACGCAGTATTTT.

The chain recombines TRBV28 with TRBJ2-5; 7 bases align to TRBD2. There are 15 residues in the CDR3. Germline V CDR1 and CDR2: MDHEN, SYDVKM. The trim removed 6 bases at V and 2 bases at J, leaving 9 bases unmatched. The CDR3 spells CASSSPWGGQETQYF. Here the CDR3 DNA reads TGTGCCAGCAGCTCCCCCTGGGGGGGACAAGAGACCCAGTACTTC. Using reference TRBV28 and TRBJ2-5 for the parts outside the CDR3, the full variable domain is DVKVTQSSRYLVKRTGEKVFLECVQDMDHENMFWYRQDPGLGLRLIYFSYDVKMKEKGDIPEGYSVSREKKERFSLILESASTNQTSMYLCASSSPWGGQETQYFGPGTRLLVL.

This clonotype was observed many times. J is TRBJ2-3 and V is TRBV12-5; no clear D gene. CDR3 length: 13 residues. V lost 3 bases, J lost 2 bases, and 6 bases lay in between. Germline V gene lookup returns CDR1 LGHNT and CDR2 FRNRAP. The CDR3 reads CASGFLNTDTQYF. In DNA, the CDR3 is TGTGCTAGTGGTTTCCTAAACACAGATACGCAGTATTTT.

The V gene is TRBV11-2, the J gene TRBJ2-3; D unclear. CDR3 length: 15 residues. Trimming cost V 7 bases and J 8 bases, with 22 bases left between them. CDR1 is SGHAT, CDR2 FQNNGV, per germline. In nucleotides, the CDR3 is TGTGCCAGCAAGAGTACGGACCCCGGTTTGATTACGCAGTATTTT. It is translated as CASKSTDPGLITQYF.

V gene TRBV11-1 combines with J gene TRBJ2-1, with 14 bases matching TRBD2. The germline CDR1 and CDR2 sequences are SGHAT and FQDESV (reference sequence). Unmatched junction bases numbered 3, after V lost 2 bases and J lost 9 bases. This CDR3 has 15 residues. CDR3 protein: CASSLPTSGGGEQFF. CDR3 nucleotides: TGTGCCAGCAGCTTACCGACTAGCGGGGGGGGTGAGCAGTTCTTC.

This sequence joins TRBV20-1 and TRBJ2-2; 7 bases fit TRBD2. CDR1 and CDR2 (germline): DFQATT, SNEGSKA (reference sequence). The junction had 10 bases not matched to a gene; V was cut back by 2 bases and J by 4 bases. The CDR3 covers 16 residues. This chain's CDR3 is CSARPPPSGPTGELFF. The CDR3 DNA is TGCAGTGCTAGACCCCCCCCTAGCGGCCCCACCGGGGAGCTGTTTTTT.

CDR3 sequence reads: CASSPLGGELFF. Written as DNA, the CDR3 is TGTGCCAGCAGTCCCCTGGGCGGGGAGCTGTTTTTT. The V and J genes are TRBV28 and TRBJ2-2; no clear D. CDR1 is MDHEN, CDR2 SYDVKM, per germline. V was shortened by 5 bases and J by 7 bases, with 8 bases between the two germline ends. The CDR3 runs to 12 residues.

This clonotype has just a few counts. The CDR3 loop reads CASSLAFGDTFPSYNEQFF. The CDR3 DNA reads TGTGCCAGCAGCTTAGCATTTGGGGACACCTTTCCGTCCTACAATGAGCAGTTCTTC. This chain uses TRBV7-8 with TRBJ2-1; tentatively, D is TRBD1 (6 bases). The CDR3 has 19 residues. V gave up 0 bases and J gave up 1 base, with 19 bases separating them. CDR1 and CDR2 (germline): SGHVS, FQNEAQ.

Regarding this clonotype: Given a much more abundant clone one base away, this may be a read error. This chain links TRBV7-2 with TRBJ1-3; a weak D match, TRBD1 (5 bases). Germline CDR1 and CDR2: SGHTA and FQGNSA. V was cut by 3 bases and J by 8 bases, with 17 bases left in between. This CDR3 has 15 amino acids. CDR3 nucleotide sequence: TGTGCCAGCAGCTTTGAGAGCGGGGCGCGACACACCATATATTTT. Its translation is CASSFESGARHTIYF.

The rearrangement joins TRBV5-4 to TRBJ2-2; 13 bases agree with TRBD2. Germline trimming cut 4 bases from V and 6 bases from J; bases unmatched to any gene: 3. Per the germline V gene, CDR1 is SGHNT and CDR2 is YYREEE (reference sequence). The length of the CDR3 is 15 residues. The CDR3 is CASSPGLAGPGELFF. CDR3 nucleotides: TGTGCCAGCAGCCCGGGACTAGCGGGGCCCGGGGAGCTGTTTTTT.

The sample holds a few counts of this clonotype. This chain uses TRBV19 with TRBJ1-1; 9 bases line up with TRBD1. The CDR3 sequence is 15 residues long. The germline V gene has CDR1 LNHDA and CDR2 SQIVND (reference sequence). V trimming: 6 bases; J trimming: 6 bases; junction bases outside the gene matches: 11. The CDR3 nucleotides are TGTGCCAGTAGAACCCCGGGACAGGGTTTCTCTGAAGCTTTCTTT. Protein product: CASRTPGQGFSEAFF. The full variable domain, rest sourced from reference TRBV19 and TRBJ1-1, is DGGITQSPKYLFRKEGQNVTLSCEQNLNHDAMYWYRQDPGQGLRLIYYSQIVNDFQKGDIAEGYSVSREKKESFPLTVTSAQKNPTAFYLCASRTPGQGFSEAFFGQGTRLTVV.

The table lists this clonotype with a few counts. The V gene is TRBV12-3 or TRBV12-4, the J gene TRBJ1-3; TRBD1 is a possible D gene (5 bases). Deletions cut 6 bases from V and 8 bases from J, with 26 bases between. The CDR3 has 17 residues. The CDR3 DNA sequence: TGTGCCAGCAGACCAAGAGGACTACAGGTTTATTTTGACACCATATATTTT. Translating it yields CASRPRGLQVYFDTIYF.

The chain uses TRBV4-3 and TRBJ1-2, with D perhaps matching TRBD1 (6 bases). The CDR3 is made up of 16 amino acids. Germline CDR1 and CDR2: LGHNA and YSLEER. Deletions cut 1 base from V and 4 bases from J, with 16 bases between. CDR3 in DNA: TGCGCCAGCAGCCAAGCCGGGGGGGCAGGGACCTATGGCTACACCTTC. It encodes CASSQAGGAGTYGYTF.

CDR3 sequence reads: CASRRPTGGRNSYEQYF. The CDR3 nucleotides are TGTGCCAGCAGACGCCCCACGGGAGGGCGGAACTCCTACGAGCAGTACTTC. The V call is TRBV6-1, the J call TRBJ2-7, with 8 nucleotides matching TRBD2. The CDR3 sequence is 17 residues long. The V gene's germline CDR1 is MNHNS and CDR2 SASEGT. Trimming removed 6 bases from V and 0 bases from J; junction bases left unmatched: 13.

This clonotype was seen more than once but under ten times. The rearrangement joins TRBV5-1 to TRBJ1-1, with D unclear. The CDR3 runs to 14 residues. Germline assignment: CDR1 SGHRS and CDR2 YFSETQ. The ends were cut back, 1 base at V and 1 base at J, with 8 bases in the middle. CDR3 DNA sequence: TGCGCCAGCAGCTTGATCGCGGAGAACACTGAAGCTTTCTTT. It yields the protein CASSLIAENTEAFF. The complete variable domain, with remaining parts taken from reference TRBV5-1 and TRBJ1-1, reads KAGVTQTPRYLIKTRGQQVTLSCSPISGHRSVSWYQQTPGQGLQFLFEYFSETQRNKGNFPGRFSGRQFSNSRSEMNVSTLELGDSALYLCASSLIAENTEAFFGQGTRLTVV.

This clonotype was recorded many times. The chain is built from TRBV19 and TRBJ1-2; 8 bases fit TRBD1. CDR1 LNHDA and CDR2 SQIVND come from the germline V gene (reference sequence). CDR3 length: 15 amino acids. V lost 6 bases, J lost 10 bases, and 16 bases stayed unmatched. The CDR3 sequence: CASSQTSGTGSPYTF. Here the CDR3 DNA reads TGTGCCAGTAGCCAAACCTCCGGGACAGGAAGCCCCTACACCTTC.

The chain's CDR3 is CASSQLAGGPSSYNEQFF. CDR3 coding DNA: TGTGCCAGCAGCCAACTAGCGGGGGGCCCCAGCTCCTACAATGAGCAGTTCTTC. The chain couples TRBV7-4 to TRBJ2-1; 12 bases fit TRBD2. The germline V gene encodes CDR1 SGHVT and CDR2 SQSDAQ. The length of the CDR3 is 18 residues. V lost 5 bases, J lost 0 bases, and 8 bases stayed unmatched.